The table lists the clone carrying this TCR beta chain with a count of one. What it recognizes is unknown. Researchers ran the PCR with 60 Vbeta and 13 Jbeta primers. Assay used: immunoSEQ multiplex PCR; TCRdb lists only in-frame clones, some missing. Among roughly 130,000 clones listed, over 70% were seen once. These data belong to a study of cytomegalovirus exposure and HLA in healthy donors. Study-level background: As an earlier analysis found, about 179 million T cells yielded some 120 million unique TCR beta sequences.

The CDR3 loop spans 15 amino acids. V dropped 5 bases and J dropped 2 bases, with 13 bases sitting between them. Looked up from germline, CDR1 is LNHDA and CDR2 is SQIVND (reference sequence). Overall study results and limits: Later analysis associated a missense DCLRE1C variant with TCR beta V- and J-gene trimming. Later analysis identified 16,951 TCR beta sequences associated with HLA alleles, using a false discovery rate threshold of 0.05.

Sequenced material: PBMCs. This chain connects TRBV19 to TRBJ1-5; D ambiguous. This clonotype was sampled from a woman aged 35 to 49 in good health and CMV-seropositive. CDR3 sequence: CASSSSGRGNQPQHF. The CDR3 DNA reads as TGTGCCAGTAGTTCCAGCGGTCGAGGCAATCAGCCCCAGCATTTT.